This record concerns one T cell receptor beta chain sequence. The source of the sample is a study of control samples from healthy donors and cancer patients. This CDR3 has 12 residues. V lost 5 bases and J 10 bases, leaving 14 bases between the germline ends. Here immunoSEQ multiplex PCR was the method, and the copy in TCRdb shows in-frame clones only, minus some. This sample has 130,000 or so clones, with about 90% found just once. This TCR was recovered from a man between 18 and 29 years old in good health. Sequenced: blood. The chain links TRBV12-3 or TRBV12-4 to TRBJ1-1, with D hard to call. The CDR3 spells CASSSAGVTAFF. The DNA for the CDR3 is TGTGCCAGCAGTAGCGCGGGAGTAACAGCTTTCTTT.